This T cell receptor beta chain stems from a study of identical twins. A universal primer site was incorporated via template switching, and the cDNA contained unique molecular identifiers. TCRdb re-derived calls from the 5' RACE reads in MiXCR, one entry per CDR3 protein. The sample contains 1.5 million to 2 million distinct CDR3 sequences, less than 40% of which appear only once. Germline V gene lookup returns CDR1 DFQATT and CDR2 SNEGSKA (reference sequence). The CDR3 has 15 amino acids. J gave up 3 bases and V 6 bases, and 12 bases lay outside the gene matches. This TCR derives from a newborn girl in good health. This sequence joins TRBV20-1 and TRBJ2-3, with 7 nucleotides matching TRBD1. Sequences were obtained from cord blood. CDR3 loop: CSATGAGDGTDTQYF. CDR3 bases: TGCAGTGCAACAGGGGCAGGGGATGGGACAGATACGCAGTATTTT.